What follows describes a single T cell receptor (beta chain). The CDR3 runs to 15 residues. The germline V gene encodes CDR1 LNHDA and CDR2 SQIVND (reference sequence). V lost 3 bases and J 2 bases, leaving 11 bases between the germline ends. This table comes from immunoSEQ multiplex PCR, and its TCRdb copy is limited to in-frame clones, with some not included. The data hold hundreds of thousands of clones, with about nine tenths observed a single time. The record originates from a study of blood T cell repertoires in COVID-19. Specimen: peripheral blood. The rearrangement uses TRBV19 and TRBJ1-3, with a possible D match to TRBD1 (6 bases). The clonotype originates from a woman in her 30s with active or convalescent COVID-19. The CDR3 loop is CASSIATGPGNTIYF. The DNA of the CDR3 is TGTGCCAGTAGTATCGCGACAGGCCCTGGAAACACCATATATTTT.